The rows below give T cell receptor beta chains drawn from one sample of a study of T-cell memory formation after mild COVID-19. MiXCR, run by TCRdb on the 5' RACE reads, gives a single entry per CDR3 protein. In the table there are around 200,000 distinct CDR3 sequences, roughly 30% of which are singletons. The specimen sequenced was PBMCs or a T cell subset sorted from them (not recorded which). Every receptor here comes from an adult woman who had mild COVID-19 (a few samples of this study predate the infection). Cell type and time point are not known. Both conserved end residues are trimmed from each CDR3. The order of the fields is V gene, J gene, CDR3 protein.

TRBV30	TRBJ1-5	AWSGGASNQPQH
TRBV7-9	TRBJ2-6	ASSSIGTGFGANVLT
TRBV6-5	TRBJ1-1	ANRQSGLGRPEAF
TRBV29-1	TRBJ2-7	SVEVEQVNIYEQY
TRBV7-2	TRBJ2-1	ASSLGQGRNEQF
TRBV11-2	TRBJ2-1	ASTIGVAGVRQF
TRBV20-1	TRBJ2-1	SALDAVGNEQF
TRBV3-1	TRBJ2-7	ASSLPQGKSYEQY
TRBV12-3/TRBV12-4	TRBJ1-2	ASSSPGRGYT
TRBV9	TRBJ2-7	ASNLGEMNYEQY
TRBV20-1	TRBJ2-1	SAPSGRSPNEQF
TRBV12-3/TRBV12-4	TRBJ2-3	ASSPGLAGALEDTQY
TRBV7-3	TRBJ2-3	ASSPAARQGDTQY
TRBV7-8	TRBJ2-7	ASSPGRGSYEQY
TRBV18	TRBJ1-6	ASSREYNSPLH
TRBV7-2	TRBJ2-3	ASSPGLLRADTQY
TRBV3-1	TRBJ2-6	ASRDRSSGANVLT
TRBV20-1	TRBJ1-3	SARVHRDNTIY
TRBV7-8	TRBJ2-2	ASSFPGTSGRARTGELF
TRBV7-9	TRBJ2-7	ASSTIHYEQY
TRBV29-1	TRBJ2-7	SVVLPARYEQY
TRBV7-2	TRBJ2-1	ASSQGSSGTYNEQF
TRBV6-5	TRBJ2-2	ASSYSSGGELF
TRBV3-1	TRBJ2-1	ASSHSGLAGGPGEQF
TRBV5-1	TRBJ2-5	ASSLPGSLETQY
TRBV28	TRBJ2-7	ASSFRWREVREQY
TRBV5-1	TRBJ2-1	ASSLAVNNEQF
TRBV12-3/TRBV12-4	TRBJ1-2	ASSLRQGIGYGYT
TRBV7-9	TRBJ1-5	ASSLAGGGQPQH
TRBV6-5	TRBJ2-1	ASSYSGAAGESYNEQF
TRBV12-3/TRBV12-4	TRBJ2-4	ASSLSGADIQY
TRBV5-1	TRBJ1-3	ASRWTTGSGNTIY
TRBV20-1	TRBJ2-3	SATRAPTDTQY
TRBV4-1	TRBJ2-6	ASSQGYETGANVLT
TRBV29-1	TRBJ1-2	SVEGNGYT
TRBV7-9	TRBJ2-3	ASSSRLAGSPLTDTQY
TRBV27	TRBJ2-1	ASSFGLAGVRNEQF
TRBV12-3/TRBV12-4	TRBJ1-4	ASSLMGTGGEKLF
TRBV25-1	TRBJ1-2	ASSQGAGGYT
TRBV7-3	TRBJ2-1	ASSLQGVENEQF
TRBV7-8	TRBJ1-1	ASSWGRDTEAF
TRBV6-5	TRBJ2-7	ASSYSTGRSYEQY
TRBV30	TRBJ1-5	AWSVQSNQPQH
TRBV6-2/TRBV6-3	TRBJ2-7	ASSLGRGSGLYEQY
TRBV5-1	TRBJ1-1	ASSFSTGNTEAF
TRBV29-1	TRBJ2-1	SAYSQGARGHNEQF
TRBV12-3/TRBV12-4	TRBJ2-1	ASSRDSHDNEQF
TRBV4-1	TRBJ1-2	ASSQDRHNVVGYT
TRBV5-6	TRBJ1-1	ASSVLSEAF
TRBV20-1	TRBJ1-1	SARGEYEAF
TRBV7-2	TRBJ1-1	ASSLSLRGRLNTEAF
TRBV9	TRBJ2-1	ASSVGLAGGYNEQF
TRBV5-1	TRBJ2-1	ASSLVGQGPYSYNEQF
TRBV4-2	TRBJ2-3	ASRPPGADTQY